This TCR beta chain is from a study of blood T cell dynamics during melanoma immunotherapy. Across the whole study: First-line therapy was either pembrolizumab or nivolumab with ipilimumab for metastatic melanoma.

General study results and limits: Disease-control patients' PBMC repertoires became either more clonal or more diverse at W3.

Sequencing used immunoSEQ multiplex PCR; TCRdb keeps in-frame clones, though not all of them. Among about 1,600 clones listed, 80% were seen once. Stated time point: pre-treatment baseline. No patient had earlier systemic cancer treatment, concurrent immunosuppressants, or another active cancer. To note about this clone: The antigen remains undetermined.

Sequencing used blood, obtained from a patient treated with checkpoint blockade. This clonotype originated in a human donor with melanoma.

CDR3 sequence (DNA): TGTGCCAGTAGTCTGTCTAACTATGGCTACACCTTC. Encoded protein: CASSLSNYGYTF. The chain is built from TRBV19 and TRBJ1-2; D is unclear. The length of the CDR3 is 12 residues. Germline CDR1 is LNHDA and CDR2 is SQIVND (reference sequence). Trimming left V 5 bases short and J 0 bases short, with 4 bases between. Full variable domain (missing parts from reference TRBV19 and TRBJ1-2): DGGITQSPKYLFRKEGQNVTLSCEQNLNHDAMYWYRQDPGQGLRLIYYSQIVNDFQKGDIAEGYSVSREKKESFPLTVTSAQKNPTAFYLCASSLSNYGYTFGSGTRLTVV.